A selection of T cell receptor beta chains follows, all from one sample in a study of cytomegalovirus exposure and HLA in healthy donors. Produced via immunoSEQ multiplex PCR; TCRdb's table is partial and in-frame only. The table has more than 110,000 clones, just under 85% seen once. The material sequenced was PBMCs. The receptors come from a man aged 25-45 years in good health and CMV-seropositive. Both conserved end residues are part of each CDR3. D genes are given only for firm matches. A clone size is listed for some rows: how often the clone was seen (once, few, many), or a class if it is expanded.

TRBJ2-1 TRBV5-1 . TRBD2 TGCGCCAGCAGCTTGGGAGGGACTAGCGGGAGAGATGAGCAGTTCTTC CASSLGGTSGRDEQFF
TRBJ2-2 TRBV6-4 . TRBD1 TGTGCCAGCAGAGACAGGGGGAACACCGGGGAGCTGTTTTTT CASRDRGNTGELFF
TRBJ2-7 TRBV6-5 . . TGTGCCAGCAGTTGGGCGGGCAGTGGCTACGAGCAGTACTTC CASSWAGSGYEQYF
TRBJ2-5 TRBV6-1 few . TGTGCCAGCAGTGGGCAGGGAAATTCTGGGGAGACCCAGTACTTC CASSGQGNSGETQYF
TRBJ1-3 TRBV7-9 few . TGTGCCGGTACCGGAGGGGGAAACACCATATATTTT CAGTGGGNTIYF
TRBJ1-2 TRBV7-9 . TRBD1 TGTGCCAGCAGCTTACCGACAGGGGGGAGGGATGGCTACACCTTC CASSLPTGGRDGYTF
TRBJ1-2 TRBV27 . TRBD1 TGTGCCAGCAGCCCTAGGACAGGCTATGGCTACACCTTC CASSPRTGYGYTF
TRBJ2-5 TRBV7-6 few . TGTGCCAGCAGCTTCGACAGGACCCAAGAGACCCAGTACTTC CASSFDRTQETQYF
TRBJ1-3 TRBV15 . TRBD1 TGTGCCACCAGCAGCAGGGGGGATGGAAACACCATATATTTT CATSSRGDGNTIYF
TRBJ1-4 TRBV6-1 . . TGTGCCAGCAAAGACAGGTTCACTAATGAAAAACTGTTTTTT CASKDRFTNEKLFF
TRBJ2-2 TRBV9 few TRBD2 TGTGCCAGCAGCTTCGGGCGGGAGTCCGGGGAGCTGTTTTTT CASSFGRESGELFF
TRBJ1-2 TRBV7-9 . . TGTTCCAGCAGCTCGGGACTCTTACCTGGCCACTATGGCTACACCTTC CSSSSGLLPGHYGYTF
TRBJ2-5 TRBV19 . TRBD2 TGTGCCAGTAGTGTGGGGGGGGAGACCCAGTACTTC CASSVGGETQYF
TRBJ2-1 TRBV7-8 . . TGTGCCAGCTCCAGGGGGGACTTGAGCTCCTACAATGAGCAGTTCTTC CASSRGDLSSYNEQFF
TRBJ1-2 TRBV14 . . TGTGCCAGCAGCCAAGATACCCTGACAGGAACTTATGGCTACACCTTC CASSQDTLTGTYGYTF
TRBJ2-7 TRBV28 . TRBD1 TGTGCCAGCCATAGGGGGACAGGGGAAGGCGAGCAGTACTTC CASHRGTGEGEQYF
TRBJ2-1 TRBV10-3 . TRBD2 TGTGCCATCAGTCGAGGGACTAGCGGAATAAATGAGCAGTTCTTC CAISRGTSGINEQFF
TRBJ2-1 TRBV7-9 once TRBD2 TGTGCCAGCAGCAAACTAGCGAAGGATGAGCAGTTCTTC CASSKLAKDEQFF
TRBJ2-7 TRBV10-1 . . TGCGCCAGCAGTGAGTCGGCCAGGGGTGTGGACGAGCAGTACTTC CASSESARGVDEQYF
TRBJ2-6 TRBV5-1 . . TGCGCCAGCAGCTTGGACGGCCCAGGAGGTTCTGGGGCCAACGTCCTGACTTTC CASSLDGPGGSGANVLTF
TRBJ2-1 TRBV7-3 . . TGTGCCAGCAGCTTCGGCAGGGACTACAATGAGCAGTTCTTC CASSFGRDYNEQFF
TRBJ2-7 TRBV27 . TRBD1 TGTGCCAGCAGCTCGACAGGGGGAATGTGGAACGAGCAGTACTTC CASSSTGGMWNEQYF
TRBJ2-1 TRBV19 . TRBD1 TGTGCCAGTAAAATGGACAGGGGGTCCTACAATGAGCAGTTCTTC CASKMDRGSYNEQFF
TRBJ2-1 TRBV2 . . TGTGCCACAACAGGGCCATCCTACAATGAGCAGTTCTTC CATTGPSYNEQFF
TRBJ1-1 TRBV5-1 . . TGCGCCAGCAGCTTGATCCCAGGGGATTTGAACACTGAAGCTTTCTTT CASSLIPGDLNTEAFF
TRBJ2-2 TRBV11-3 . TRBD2 TGTGCCAGCAGCTTAATAAGTAGCGGGGGGACCACCGGGGAGCTGTTTTTT CASSLISSGGTTGELFF
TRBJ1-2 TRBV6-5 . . TGTGCCAGCAGACCAGGACAGAATCTCTATGGCTACACCTTC CASRPGQNLYGYTF
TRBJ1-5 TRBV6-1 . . TGTGCCAGCAGTGAACCCACGGTGAGCAATCAGCCCCAGCATTTT CASSEPTVSNQPQHF
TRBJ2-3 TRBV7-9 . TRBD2 TGTGCCAGCAGCCCCCCCGGGACTAGGAGTGGAGATACGCAGTATTTT CASSPPGTRSGDTQYF
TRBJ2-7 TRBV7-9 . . TGTTCCAGCAGCTTACGAGGACTACTCTACGAGCAGTACTTC CSSSLRGLLYEQYF
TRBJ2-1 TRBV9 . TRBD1 TGTGCCAGCAGCCCATGGGACAGCGCCGAAGGGGCCGCTAAATTCTTC CASSPWDSAEGAAKFF
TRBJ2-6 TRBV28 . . TGTGCCAGCAGTTTCCAGGGTAGTGGGGCCAACGTCCTGACTTTC CASSFQGSGANVLTF
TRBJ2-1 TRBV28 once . TGTGCCAGCGGAGGGAGAGGGCGGAGGTATGAGCAGTTCTTC CASGGRGRRYEQFF
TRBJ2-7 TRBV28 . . TGTGCCAGCAGTTTACGGTGGGACAACCCCTACGAGCAGTACTTC CASSLRWDNPYEQYF
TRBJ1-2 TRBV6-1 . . TGTGCCAGCAAGGAGCCGGGAGCGGATGGCTACACCTTC CASKEPGADGYTF
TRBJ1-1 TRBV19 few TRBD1 TGTGCCAGTAGTATACAGGGGGGCAACACTGAAGCTTTCTTT CASSIQGGNTEAFF
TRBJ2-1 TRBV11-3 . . TGTGCCAGCAGCTTAGGTAGTCCCGGGGAAAATGAGCAGTTCTTC CASSLGSPGENEQFF
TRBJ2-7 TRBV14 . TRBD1 TGTGCCAGCAGCCGAGGTGGGGGACAGGGAGCCTACGAGCAGTACTTC CASSRGGGQGAYEQYF
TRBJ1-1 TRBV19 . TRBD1 TGTGCCAGTAGTATAATAAGGGCAGGGGGCGCAAGGTCTGAAGCTTTCTTT CASSIIRAGGARSEAFF